Each of the 30 T cell receptor beta chains below was sequenced from the same sample in a study of blood T cell repertoires in COVID-19. Assay used: immunoSEQ multiplex PCR; TCRdb lists only in-frame clones, some missing. The data show hundreds of thousands of clones, around nine tenths seen once. The sequenced sample consisted of peripheral blood. Receptor source: a woman between 18 and 30 years old who had recovered from COVID-19.

This clone was counted a few times. The V and J genes are TRBV11-2 and TRBJ1-6; D is unresolved. V lost 1 base and J 5 bases, leaving 9 bases between the germline ends. Germline loops: CDR1 SGHAT, CDR2 FQNNGV. This CDR3 spans 15 amino acids. The CDR3, as DNA: TGTGCCAGCAGCTTAGTGACTAGGAATAATTCACCCCTCCACTTT. Translated, it gives CASSLVTRNNSPLHF. Filled out from reference TRBV11-2 and TRBJ1-6, the complete variable domain reads EAGVAQSPRYKIIEKRQSVAFWCNPISGHATLYWYQQILGQGPKLLIQFQNNGVVDDSQLPKDRFSAERLKGVDSTLKIQPAKLEDSAVYLCASSLVTRNNSPLHFGNGTRLTVT.

The chain couples TRBV14 to TRBJ1-6, with no clear D. Germline assignment: CDR1 SGHDN and CDR2 FVKESK. V was pared by 4 bases and J by 1 base, with 5 bases between. This CDR3 contains 14 residues. The CDR3 loop reads CASSPRSYNSPLHF. The CDR3 DNA is TGTGCCAGCAGCCCCAGGTCCTATAATTCACCCCTCCACTTT.

This chain links TRBV13 with TRBJ2-5; 7 bases line up with TRBD2. The CDR3 is 15 amino acids. Looked up from germline, CDR1 is PRHDT and CDR2 is FYEKMQ (reference sequence). With V trimmed by 5 bases and J by 3 bases, 9 bases remained unmatched. CDR3 nucleotides: TGTGCCAGCAGCCCCGGGGCTAGCGGAGAAGAGACCCAGTACTTC. Translation gives CASSPGASGEETQYF.

The chain employs TRBV15 and TRBJ1-4; D unclear. Germline V CDR1 and CDR2: LNHNV, YYDKDF (reference sequence). CDR3 size: 13 residues. V lost 8 bases to trimming and J lost 6 bases, with 13 bases between them. In nucleotides, the CDR3 is TGTGCCACCCGTAGAGGGTTAGATGAAAAACTGTTTTTT. Translated, it gives CATRRGLDEKLFF.

The J gene is TRBJ1-1, the V gene TRBV5-4, with D hard to call. Germline V CDR1 and CDR2: SGHNT, YYREEE (reference sequence). The V gene lost 0 bases and the J gene lost 5 bases, with 14 bases spanning the gap. The CDR3 loop spans 15 amino acids. CDR3 sequence: CASSLVVRSGTEAFF. CDR3 bases: TGTGCCAGCAGCTTGGTCGTTCGTTCGGGAACTGAAGCTTTCTTT.

The V gene is TRBV5-6, the J gene TRBJ2-7, with 8 positions matching TRBD1. The germline V gene encodes CDR1 SGHDT and CDR2 YYEEEE. After removal of 1 base from V and 3 bases from J, the junction contained 6 bases not matched to a gene. The CDR3 is 15 amino acids. The DNA for the CDR3 is TGTGCCAGCAGCTTGAAGTCAGGGGGCATCTACGAGCAGTACGTC. Its translation is CASSLKSGGIYEQYV.

The V gene is TRBV30, the J gene TRBJ1-1, with D perhaps TRBD1 (5 bases). The CDR3 has 16 amino acids. The V gene lost 0 bases and the J gene lost 0 bases, with 14 bases spanning the gap. Germline CDR1 reads GTSNPN; CDR2 reads SVGIG (reference sequence). CDR3 sequence: CAWSVRPRGMNTEAFF. The CDR3 nucleotides are TGTGCCTGGAGTGTGCGCCCAAGGGGTATGAACACTGAAGCTTTCTTT.

The V gene is TRBV27, the J gene TRBJ2-1, with TRBD1 as a possible D gene (5 bases). Germline assignment: CDR1 MNHEY and CDR2 SMNVEV (reference sequence). Trimming stripped 7 bases from V and 4 bases from J, with 11 bases between. The CDR3 contains 13 residues. The CDR3 DNA reads TGTGCCAGCACCCCGGACAATTACAATGAGCAGTTCTTC. The encoded protein is CASTPDNYNEQFF.

The chain uses TRBV7-2 and TRBJ1-1; maybe TRBD1 (6 bases). Per the germline V gene, CDR1 is SGHTA and CDR2 is FQGNSA. There are 15 residues in the CDR3. Between the trimmed V and J ends, which lost 2 bases and 3 bases, there was a span of 13 bases. CDR3 sequence (DNA): TGTGCCAGCAGCTTAAGCGCAGGGGCATACACTGAAGCTTTCTTT. As protein: CASSLSAGAYTEAFF.

CDR3 loop: CSVDSLNEQFF. CDR3 bases: TGCAGCGTTGACAGTCTCAATGAGCAGTTCTTC. The chain links TRBV29-1 to TRBJ2-1; D is unclear. The V gene's germline CDR1 is SQVTM and CDR2 ANQGSEA. This CDR3 spans 11 amino acids. Trimming took 3 bases from V and 6 from J, leaving 6 bases between them.

This chain joins TRBV6-4 and TRBJ2-7; 14 positions agree with TRBD2. CDR1 and CDR2 from the germline V gene are MRHNA and SNTAGT. The CDR3 runs to 19 residues. The V segment lost 1 base and the J segment 6 bases; nucleotides outside the gene matches: 14. CDR3 amino acids: CASSDLGLAGGQETPEQYV. CDR3 nucleotide sequence: TGTGCCAGCAGTGACTTAGGACTAGCGGGAGGCCAAGAGACGCCCGAGCAGTACGTC.

This clone occurred a few times. Other DNA variants within this sample encode the same CDR3. CDR3 in amino acids: CASSYGGGYTF. DNA for the CDR3: TGTGCCAGCAGTTACGGAGGTGGCTACACCTTC. V and J are TRBV6-5 and TRBJ1-2, with D unclear. Trimming pared 2 bases from V and 7 bases from J, leaving 5 bases between. The CDR3 has 11 amino acids. The V gene's germline CDR1 is MNHEY and CDR2 SVGAGI.

This clone showed up just once. The rearrangement uses TRBV19 and TRBJ1-1; D unclear. Between the trimmed V and J ends, which lost 3 bases and 0 bases, there was a span of 8 bases. Germline lookup yields CDR1 LNHDA and CDR2 SQIVND (reference sequence). The CDR3 is 14 amino acids. The CDR3 loop is CASSMEQMNTEAFF. The CDR3 coding sequence is TGTGCCAGTAGTATGGAGCAGATGAACACTGAAGCTTTCTTT. Full variable domain (rest looked up from reference TRBV19 and TRBJ1-1): DGGITQSPKYLFRKEGQNVTLSCEQNLNHDAMYWYRQDPGQGLRLIYYSQIVNDFQKGDIAEGYSVSREKKESFPLTVTSAQKNPTAFYLCASSMEQMNTEAFFGQGTRLTVV.

This clone occurred once. The rearrangement joins TRBV10-3 to TRBJ1-1; D gene unclear. This CDR3 spans 13 amino acids. V lost 2 bases and J 4 bases, leaving 8 bases between the germline ends. Germline CDR1 is ENHRY and CDR2 is SYGVKD. CDR3 coding DNA: TGTGCCATCAGTGAGGGGAGAAGCACTGAAGCTTTCTTT. Amino acids: CAISEGRSTEAFF.

CDR3 sequence: CASRGVGGETQYF. The DNA for the CDR3 is TGTGCCAGCAGGGGTGTGGGGGGAGAGACCCAGTACTTC. This chain links TRBV12-3 or TRBV12-4 with TRBJ2-5; perhaps TRBD2 as D (6 bases). The CDR3 loop spans 13 amino acids. V gave up 6 bases and J gave up 4 bases, with 12 bases separating them.

The V call is TRBV18, the J call TRBJ2-3; TRBD2 aligns across 8 bases. Germline V gene data show CDR1 as KGHSH and CDR2 as LQKENI. V lost 5 bases and J lost 2; bases outside the gene matches: 6. The CDR3 has 15 residues. The CDR3 coding sequence is TGTGCCAGCTCAGCGACTAGCGCGAACACAGATACGCAGTATTTT. Its protein product is CASSATSANTDTQYF.

With respect to this clone: In the same sample, other DNA sequences code for this CDR3. The gene calls are TRBV18 and TRBJ1-5; 7 nucleotides line up with TRBD1. The CDR3 length is 13 residues. Germline values: CDR1 KGHSH, CDR2 LQKENI. Germline trimming cut 4 bases from V and 5 bases from J; bases unmatched to any gene: 2. CDR3 residues: CASSRDSYQPQHF. For the CDR3, the DNA is TGTGCCAGCTCACGGGACAGTTATCAGCCCCAGCATTTT.

The genes are TRBV6-1 and TRBJ2-6; D not certain. The ends were cut back, 2 bases at V and 0 bases at J, with 20 bases in the middle. Per germline, CDR1 MNHNS and CDR2 SASEGT. The CDR3 contains 20 residues. The CDR3: CASSERPTSQVFSGANVLTF. CDR3 in DNA: TGTGCCAGCAGTGAACGCCCGACAAGTCAGGTGTTCTCTGGGGCCAACGTCCTGACTTTC.

This clone was observed once. The CDR3 DNA reads as TGCGCCAGCAGCTCCTCCCCGGGGGCCAAAAACATTCAGTACTTC. Its protein is CASSSSPGAKNIQYF. The V call is TRBV5-1, the J call TRBJ2-4; D may be TRBD2 (5 bases). Trimming pared 3 bases from V and 1 base from J, leaving 11 bases between. Germline V CDR1 and CDR2: SGHRS, YFSETQ. The CDR3 extends over 15 amino acids.

This chain uses TRBV18 with TRBJ2-2; 7 bases are shared with TRBD2. The germline CDR1 and CDR2 sequences are KGHSH and LQKENI. V was pared by 1 base and J by 2 bases, with 10 bases of the junction left unmatched. The CDR3 loop spans 18 amino acids. Here the CDR3 reads CASSPQPSGYENTGELFF. CDR3 coding DNA: TGTGCCAGCTCACCACAACCTAGCGGTTATGAAAACACCGGGGAGCTGTTTTTT.

CDR3 sequence reads: CASSRIGDGYTF. The CDR3 bases are TGTGCCAGCAGCCGTATAGGGGATGGCTACACCTTC. The chain employs TRBV7-8 and TRBJ1-2, with a possible D match to TRBD1 (5 bases). V lost 5 bases to trimming and J lost 6 bases, with 10 bases between them. The CDR3 runs 12 residues. CDR1 is SGHVS and CDR2 is FQNEAQ in the germline V gene.

The chain is built from TRBV5-4 and TRBJ1-3, with D possibly TRBD1 on 6 matching bases. The CDR3 runs 16 residues. V was shortened by 0 bases and J by 4 bases, with 14 bases between the two germline ends. Germline V CDR1 and CDR2: SGHNT, YYREEE (reference sequence). The CDR3 sequence: CASSLGAGAGGNTIYF. CDR3 nucleotides: TGTGCCAGCAGCTTGGGAGCGGGGGCTGGGGGAAACACCATATATTTT. Full variable domain (rest looked up from reference TRBV5-4 and TRBJ1-3): ETGVTQSPTHLIKTRGQQVTLRCSSQSGHNTVSWYQQALGQGPQFIFQYYREEENGRGNFPPRFSGLQFPNYSSELNVNALELDDSALYLCASSLGAGAGGNTIYFGEGSWLTVV.

The rearrangement uses TRBV28 and TRBJ1-4, with D tentatively TRBD1 (5 bases). This CDR3 has 14 amino acids. V shed 7 bases and J shed 3 bases, with 12 bases lying between them. CDR1 and CDR2 from the germline V gene are MDHEN and SYDVKM. The CDR3 DNA sequence: TGTGCCAGCATCCGGGGGGGGGCTAATGAAAAACTGTTTTTT. Its protein is CASIRGGANEKLFF.

The chain uses TRBV18 and TRBJ2-7; D might be TRBD2 (5 bases). V was cut by 6 bases and J by 6 bases, with 12 bases left in between. CDR1 and CDR2 from the germline V gene are KGHSH and LQKENI. This CDR3 comprises 12 residues. This CDR3 is CASSVAGSEQYV. For the CDR3, the DNA is TGTGCCAGCTCCGTGGCTGGGAGCGAGCAGTACGTC.

This sequence joins TRBV19 and TRBJ1-3, with 7 bases identical to TRBD1. The V gene end was trimmed by 5 bases and the J gene end by 0 bases; junction bases not matched to a gene: 10. Germline V lookup: CDR1 LNHDA, CDR2 SQIVND (reference sequence). This CDR3 is 17 amino acids long. CDR3 coding DNA: TGTGCCAGTAGTCCTGGGACAGCGATTCTCTCTGGAAACACCATATATTTT. Amino acids: CASSPGTAILSGNTIYF.

A few counts support this clone. The genes are TRBV29-1 and TRBJ1-6; a possible D gene is TRBD1 (5 bases). The CDR3 totals 15 residues. Germline-derived CDR1 and CDR2 are SQVTM and ANQGSEA. CDR3 coding DNA: TGCATCGGAGGGGTTGACTCCGCATATAATTCACCCCTCCACTTT. This translates into CIGGVDSAYNSPLHF. The full variable domain, rest sourced from reference TRBV29-1 and TRBJ1-6, is SAVISQKPSRDICQRGTSLTIQCQVDSQVTMMFWYRQQPGQSLTLIATANQGSEATYESGFVIDKFPISRPNLTFSTLTVSNMSPEDSSIYLCIGGVDSAYNSPLHFGNGTRLTVT.

The chain combines TRBV13 with TRBJ2-3, with D possibly being TRBD1 (5 bases). CDR1 is PRHDT and CDR2 is FYEKMQ in the germline V gene (reference sequence). CDR3 length equals 15 residues. V lost 8 bases to trimming and J lost 0 bases, with 15 bases between them. CDR3 in amino acids: CASQGVPFSTDTQYF. CDR3 in DNA: TGTGCCAGCCAAGGGGTCCCCTTTAGCACAGATACGCAGTATTTT.

J is TRBJ1-1 and V is TRBV19; 10 bases match TRBD1. Germline V CDR1 and CDR2: LNHDA, SQIVND (reference sequence). The CDR3 is made up of 15 amino acids. Trimming at V came to 5 bases and at J to 6 bases, leaving 9 bases not matched to a gene. The CDR3 DNA is TGTGCCAGTAGTCCCGAAGGGACAGGGGCCGCTGAAGCTTTCTTT. Translated, it gives CASSPEGTGAAEAFF.

This clone has more than one count but fewer than ten. This rearrangement joins TRBV28 to TRBJ2-7; the match to TRBD2 covers 15 bases. Germline V gene sequence: CDR1 MDHEN, CDR2 SYDVKM. The CDR3 covers 15 residues. J was trimmed by 5 bases and V by 3 bases; bases with no gene match: 2. This CDR3 reads CASSLGLAGGDEQYV. CDR3 nucleotides: TGTGCCAGCAGTTTGGGACTAGCGGGAGGCGACGAGCAGTACGTC.

J is TRBJ2-1 and V is TRBV24-1; TRBD2 matches at 15 bases. The ends lost 9 bases at V and 6 bases at J; junction bases unmatched: 8. Per germline, CDR1 KGHDR and CDR2 SFDVKD. The CDR3 spans 16 residues. As DNA, the CDR3 is TGTGCCACCGGTGGACTAGCGGGAGGGCCGCGCAATGAGCAGTTCTTC. It translates to CATGGLAGGPRNEQFF.